The 29 T cell receptor beta chains presented below share a single source sample, sequenced in a study of molecular identifiers for immune sequencing clone quantification. TCRdb ran MiXCR on the PCR reads and lists one entry per CDR3 protein. The sample holds 300,000 to 350,000 distinct CDR3 sequences, around 21% seen once. Sequenced: naive CD8+ T cells from blood, with Jurkat cell RNA spiked in. Subset described: FACS-sorted CD8+CD4-CCR7+CD45RA+ naive T cells. The source is a human donor in good health. Some libraries in this study had Jurkat cell RNA spiked in.

Turning to this clonotype: An end of the junction does not agree with germline; a read error may underlie this. The chain recombines TRBV6-6 with TRBJ1-1; the D is unclear. The CDR3 totals 15 residues. Germline assignment: CDR1 MNHNY and CDR2 SVGAGI (reference sequence). The CDR3 protein is CASSYTVGVMTGAFF. In DNA form, the CDR3 reads TGTGCCAGCAGTTACACGGTCGGGGTGATGACTGGAGCTTTCTTT.

This chain joins TRBV19 and TRBJ2-3, with D possibly being TRBD2 (6 bases). The germline V gene has CDR1 LNHDA and CDR2 SQIVND (reference sequence). This CDR3 contains 16 residues. The V end was cut by 8 bases, the J end by 3 bases, with 21 bases between. In DNA, the CDR3 is TGTGCCAGTGGTCCCCGTGTTCGGGAGTGGACAGATACGCAGTATTTT. Its protein is CASGPRVREWTDTQYF.

Worth noting for this clonotype: Possible read error: a much larger clone is one base away. This chain joins TRBV2 and TRBJ2-2, with D possibly matching TRBD2 (6 bases). Germline CDR1 reads SNHLY; CDR2 reads FYNNEI. This CDR3 contains 13 residues. CDR3 amino acids: CASRGDGPGGLFF. As DNA, the CDR3 is TGTGCCAGCAGGGGGGACGGTCCCGGGGGGCTGTTTTTT.

This clonotype has a count of ten or more. The chain links TRBV7-2 to TRBJ2-7; D gene unclear. The CDR3 has 13 amino acids. The germline V gene encodes CDR1 SGHTA and CDR2 FQGNSA. The germline V and J ends were trimmed by 4 bases and 3 bases, with 10 bases remaining between them. CDR3 nucleotide sequence: TGTGCCAGCAGCTCAACGAAGGGCTACGAGCAGTACTTC. Protein product: CASSSTKGYEQYF.

There are many counts of this clonotype. J is TRBJ1-5 and V is TRBV4-1, with D possibly TRBD1 on 5 matching bases. The germline V gene has CDR1 MGHRA and CDR2 YSYEKL. This CDR3 contains 16 residues. The V gene lost 4 bases and the J gene lost 0 bases, with 13 bases spanning the gap. The CDR3 DNA reads TGCGCCAGCAGCCCGGAGCCAGGGCTTAGCAATCAGCCCCAGCATTTT. Its protein product is CASSPEPGLSNQPQHF.

This clonotype has a count of ten or more. This rearrangement joins TRBV11-2 to TRBJ2-3; D call uncertain. The length of the CDR3 is 14 residues. V gave up 5 bases and J gave up 1 base, with 10 bases separating them. The V gene's germline CDR1 is SGHAT and CDR2 FQNNGV. The CDR3 DNA reads TGTGCCAGCAGCAAGACACCCCGCACAGATACGCAGTATTTT. It yields the protein CASSKTPRTDTQYF.

This clonotype was found many times. This rearrangement joins TRBV12-3 or TRBV12-4 to TRBJ1-4; D may be TRBD1 (6 bases). V gave up 5 bases and J gave up 4 bases, with 14 bases separating them. The CDR3 spans 15 residues. The DNA for the CDR3 is TGTGCCAGCAGTATCCGCGGACAGAGTAATGAAAAACTGTTTTTT. Its protein product is CASSIRGQSNEKLFF.

At least ten counts were recorded for this clonotype. The chain joins TRBV24-1 to TRBJ1-5; D not resolved. From germline, CDR1 is KGHDR and CDR2 SFDVKD. The CDR3 is 13 residues long. Trimming cost V 5 bases and J 0 bases, with 4 bases left between them. In DNA form, the CDR3 reads TGTGCCACCAGTGGGGGTAGCAATCAGCCCCAGCATTTT. This encodes CATSGGSNQPQHF.

This clonotype has a count of ten or more. DNA of the CDR3: TGTGCCAGCCGGGAGCTAGCGATCGAAGAGACCCAGTACTTC. This translates into CASRELAIEETQYF. The chain is built from TRBV13 and TRBJ2-5; a possible D gene is TRBD2 (6 bases). Germline CDR1 is PRHDT and CDR2 is FYEKMQ (reference sequence). The CDR3 contains 14 residues. V was cut by 8 bases and J by 3 bases, with 16 bases left in between.

With respect to this clonotype: This may arise from a read error, as a much more abundant clone is one base away. This rearrangement joins TRBV14 to TRBJ1-2; D is uncertain. CDR3 length: 13 amino acids. V gave up 1 base and J gave up 4 bases, with 7 bases separating them. The germline gives CDR1 SGHDN, CDR2 FVKESK. The CDR3 sequence is CASSQVDPYGYTF. The CDR3 DNA reads as TGTGCCAGCAGCCAAGTGGACCCCTATGGCTACACCTTC. The whole variable domain, filled in from reference TRBV14 and TRBJ1-2, reads EAGVTQFPSHSVIEKGQTVTLRCDPISGHDNLYWYRRVMGKEIKFLLHFVKESKQDESGMPNNRFLAERTGGTYSTLKVQPAELEDSGVYFCASSQVDPYGYTFGSGTRLTVV.

Many counts were recorded for this clonotype. The V and J genes are TRBV6-2 or TRBV6-3 and TRBJ1-1; 9 bases map to TRBD1. Germline trimming cut 2 bases from V and 5 bases from J; bases unmatched to any gene: 3. Germline V gives CDR1 MNHEY, CDR2 SVGEGT. The length of the CDR3 is 14 residues. The CDR3, as DNA: TGTGCCAGCAGTTACGGGACAGGGATTACTGAAGCTTTCTTT. Translating it yields CASSYGTGITEAFF.

About this clonotype: One junction end disagrees with the germline gene, perhaps due to a read error. The chain joins TRBV11-2 to TRBJ2-1, with 13 bases lining up with TRBD2. Germline V gene lookup returns CDR1 SGHAT and CDR2 FQNNGV. The CDR3 has 15 amino acids. The CDR3 loop reads CASSLGTSGGDERFF. In DNA form, the CDR3 reads TGTGCCAGCAGCTTAGGGACTAGCGGGGGCGATGAGCGGTTCTTC.

CDR3 DNA sequence: TGTGCCAGCGGCCTTCCTGACCAAGGAGACATCCAAAATTCACCCCTCCACTTT. Translating gives CASGLPDQGDIQNSPLHF. V is TRBV7-8 and J is TRBJ1-6; D not resolved. The CDR3 is 18 amino acids. The V gene's germline CDR1 is SGHVS and CDR2 FQNEAQ. Trimming removed 8 bases from V and 7 bases from J, with 27 bases in between.

The rearrangement joins TRBV5-3 to TRBJ2-7; D is possibly TRBD2 (6 bases). TRBV5-3 is filed as an ORF, its function uncertain. The V and J ends lost 10 bases and 2 bases respectively, with 28 bases between them. CDR3 length: 17 residues. The chain's CDR3 is CARSLSISGTGAYEQYF. The CDR3 bases are TGTGCCCGCAGCTTGAGTATTAGCGGAACGGGTGCCTACGAGCAGTACTTC.

As concerns this clonotype: A read error may explain this, as a much larger clone is one base away. The chain employs TRBV19 and TRBJ1-1; D is undetermined. There are 11 residues in the CDR3. The V gene lost 3 bases and the J gene lost 7 bases, with 6 bases spanning the gap. Germline CDR1 reads LNHDA; CDR2 reads SQIVND (reference sequence). The CDR3 DNA sequence: TGTGCCAGTAGTATGCCAGATGAAGCTTTCTTT. Translating gives CASSMPDEAFF.

Notes on this clonotype: Given a much more abundant clone one base away, this may be a read error. The CDR3: CASGKWDEKQETQYF. The CDR3 nucleotides read TGTGCCAGCGGCAAATGGGACGAAAAACAAGAGACCCAGTACTTC. This chain uses TRBV14 with TRBJ2-5; tentatively, D is TRBD1 or TRBD2 (5 bases each). The CDR3 runs to 15 residues. V lost 8 bases and J 2 bases, leaving 18 bases between the germline ends. Germline CDR1 reads SGHDN; CDR2 reads FVKESK.

This clonotype has a handful of counts. V usage is TRBV4-3 and J usage is TRBJ2-7; D perhaps matches TRBD1 (5 bases). Per the germline V gene, CDR1 is LGHNA and CDR2 is YSLEER. V lost 0 bases to trimming and J lost 0 bases, with 12 bases between them. This CDR3 region has 16 residues. The CDR3 loop is CASSQELLDSSYEQYF. The CDR3 DNA sequence: TGCGCCAGCAGCCAAGAACTGCTCGACAGCTCCTACGAGCAGTACTTC.

This clonotype was counted ten times or more. The J gene is TRBJ2-3, the V gene TRBV30, with D perhaps TRBD1 or TRBD2 (5 bases each). The CDR3 is 14 residues long. V lost 5 bases, J lost 2 bases, and 14 bases lay in between. The germline V gene has CDR1 GTSNPN and CDR2 SVGIG (reference sequence). CDR3 coding DNA: TGTGCCTGGGGGATCGGGGCTACCACAGATACGCAGTATTTT. Its translation: CAWGIGATTDTQYF. The whole variable domain, filled in from reference TRBV30 and TRBJ2-3, reads SQTIHQWPATLVQPVGSPLSLECTVEGTSNPNLYWYRQAAGRGLQLLFYSVGIGQISSEVPQNLSASRPQDRQFILSSKKLLLSDSGFYLCAWGIGATTDTQYFGPGTRLTVL.

This clonotype was counted many times. The chain couples TRBV6-5 to TRBJ1-5; D is unresolved. The V gene lost 4 bases and the J gene lost 1 base, with 11 bases spanning the gap. This CDR3 spans 15 amino acids. Germline values: CDR1 MNHEY, CDR2 SVGAGI. The CDR3 region has the DNA TGTGCCAGCAGTTCGTTCTCTGGAAGCAATCAGCCCCAGCATTTT. It is translated as CASSSFSGSNQPQHF.

In this sample, this clonotype turned up many times. The chain carries TRBV10-3 and TRBJ2-7; D gene uncertain. The CDR3 has 11 residues. V was trimmed by 4 bases and J by 7 bases, leaving 8 bases between them. Germline assignment: CDR1 ENHRY and CDR2 SYGVKD. The CDR3 loop reads CAISGSVEQYF. CDR3 sequence (DNA): TGTGCCATCAGTGGCTCGGTGGAGCAGTACTTC.

V usage is TRBV7-3 and J usage is TRBJ2-1; D assignment may be TRBD1 or TRBD2 (5 bases each). The germline CDR1 and CDR2 sequences are SGHTA and FQGTGA. The CDR3 has 16 amino acids. With 4 bases removed from V and 10 bases from J, the gap between germline ends came to 23 bases. The chain's CDR3 is CASSSLAGSFSGEQFF. The CDR3 bases are TGTGCCAGCAGCTCCCTAGCAGGTTCGTTTTCAGGGGAGCAGTTCTTC.

In its sample, this clonotype was seen a few times. The chain joins TRBV19 to TRBJ2-3, with TRBD2 as a possible D gene (6 bases). Germline V gene sequence: CDR1 LNHDA, CDR2 SQIVND (reference sequence). This CDR3 region has 17 residues. V lost 4 bases to trimming and J lost 2 bases, with 19 bases between them. CDR3 in amino acids: CASSSPSGSGVTDTQYF. CDR3 bases: TGTGCCAGTAGTAGCCCCTCGGGTAGCGGTGTCACAGATACGCAGTATTTT.

The sample holds a few counts of this clonotype. The V call is TRBV3-1, the J call TRBJ2-3; 8 positions match TRBD1. This CDR3 is built from 16 residues. V gave up 1 base and J gave up 2 bases; unmatched junction bases: 5. Germline CDR1 is LGHDT and CDR2 is YNNKEL (reference sequence). In DNA form, the CDR3 reads TGTGCCAGCAGCCAAGGGATCAGGGGGCTCACAGATACGCAGTATTTT. Translated: CASSQGIRGLTDTQYF.

This clonotype was picked up a small number of times. The CDR3 loop reads CASSYSRPASSGANVLTF. In DNA form, the CDR3 reads TGTGCCAGCAGTTACTCCCGCCCTGCTAGCTCTGGGGCCAACGTCCTGACTTTC. V gene TRBV6-2 or TRBV6-3 combines with J gene TRBJ2-6; D not resolved. The V gene's germline CDR1 is MNHEY and CDR2 SVGEGT. Trimming cost V 0 bases and J 0 bases, with 12 bases left between them. The CDR3 runs to 18 residues.

This clonotype was seen at least ten times. V and J are TRBV7-9 and TRBJ2-3; the D is unclear. Germline V gives CDR1 SEHNR, CDR2 FQNEAQ (reference sequence). The V end was cut by 8 bases, the J end by 2 bases, with 8 bases between. The CDR3 spans 12 residues. CDR3 protein: CASRAYTDTQYF. DNA for the CDR3: TGTGCCAGCCGGGCGTACACAGATACGCAGTATTTT. Looking up the rest from reference TRBV7-9 and TRBJ2-3 gives the full variable domain: DTGVSQNPRHKITKRGQNVTFRCDPISEHNRLYWYRQTLGQGPEFLTYFQNEAQLEKSRLLSDRFSAERPKGSFSTLEIQRTEQGDSAMYLCASRAYTDTQYFGPGTRLTVL.

This clonotype was counted many times. J is TRBJ2-5 and V is TRBV10-2; D is unclear. CDR1 and CDR2 (germline): WSHSY, SAAADI. Trimming left V 8 bases short and J 3 bases short, with 7 bases between. The CDR3 has 11 residues. CDR3 sequence reads: CASRRKETQYF. In DNA form, the CDR3 reads TGCGCCAGCCGGCGCAAAGAGACCCAGTACTTC.

This clonotype was observed many times. This chain joins TRBV7-9 and TRBJ2-7; D is possibly TRBD1 (6 bases). The germline CDR1 and CDR2 sequences are SEHNR and FQNEAQ (reference sequence). The CDR3 totals 15 residues. Deletions cut 5 bases from V and 5 bases from J, with 19 bases between. The CDR3 bases are TGTGCCAGCAGCGGAACACGGGACACCAGTCACGAGCAGTACTTC. As protein: CASSGTRDTSHEQYF.

Note on this clonotype: A read error may explain this, as a much larger clone is one base away. V is TRBV5-8 and J is TRBJ2-2; the D is unclear. The ends were cut back, 3 bases at V and 0 bases at J, with 6 bases in the middle. CDR1 and CDR2 (germline): SGHTS, YDEGEE. This CDR3 contains 14 residues. For the CDR3, the DNA is TGTGCCAGCAGCTCGAGCTCGAACACCGGGGAGCTGTTTTTT. Its protein is CASSSSSNTGELFF.

As regards this clonotype: This could be a read error, since a much larger clone is one nucleotide away. The rearrangement uses TRBV12-5 and TRBJ2-3; tentatively, D is TRBD2 (5 bases). Per germline, CDR1 LGHNT and CDR2 FRNRAP. CDR3 length: 13 amino acids. The chain's CDR3 is CTTPGESTDTQYF. DNA of the CDR3: TGTACTACTCCCGGGGAAAGCACAGATACGCAGTATTTT. Drawing the rest from reference TRBV12-5 and TRBJ2-3, the complete variable domain is DARVTQTPRHKVTEMGQEVTMRCQPILGHNTVFWYRQTMMQGLELLAYFRNRAPLDDSGMPKDRFSAEMPDATLATLKIQPSEPRDSAVYFCTTPGESTDTQYFGPGTRLTVL.